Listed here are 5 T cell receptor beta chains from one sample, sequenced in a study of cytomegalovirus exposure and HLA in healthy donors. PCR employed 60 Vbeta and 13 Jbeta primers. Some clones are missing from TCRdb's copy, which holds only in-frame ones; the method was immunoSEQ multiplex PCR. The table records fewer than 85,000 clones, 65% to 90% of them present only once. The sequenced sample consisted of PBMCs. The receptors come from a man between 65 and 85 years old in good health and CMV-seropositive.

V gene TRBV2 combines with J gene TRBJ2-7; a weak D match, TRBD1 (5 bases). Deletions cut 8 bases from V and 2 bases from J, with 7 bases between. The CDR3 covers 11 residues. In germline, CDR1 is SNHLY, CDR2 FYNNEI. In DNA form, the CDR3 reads TGTGCCAGCCGGACAACCTACGAGCAGTACTTC. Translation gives CASRTTYEQYF.

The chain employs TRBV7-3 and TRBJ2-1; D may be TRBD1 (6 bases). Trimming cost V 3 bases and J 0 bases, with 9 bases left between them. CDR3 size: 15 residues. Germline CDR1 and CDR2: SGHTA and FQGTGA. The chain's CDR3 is CASSFGGSSYNEQFF. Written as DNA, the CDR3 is TGTGCCAGCAGCTTTGGGGGCAGCTCCTACAATGAGCAGTTCTTC.

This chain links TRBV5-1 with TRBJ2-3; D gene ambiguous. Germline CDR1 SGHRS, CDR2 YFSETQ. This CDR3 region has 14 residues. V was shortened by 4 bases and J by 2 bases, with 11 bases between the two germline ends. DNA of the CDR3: TGCGCCAGCAGCCCGAAGCCCCCCACAGATACGCAGTATTTT. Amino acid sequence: CASSPKPPTDTQYF.

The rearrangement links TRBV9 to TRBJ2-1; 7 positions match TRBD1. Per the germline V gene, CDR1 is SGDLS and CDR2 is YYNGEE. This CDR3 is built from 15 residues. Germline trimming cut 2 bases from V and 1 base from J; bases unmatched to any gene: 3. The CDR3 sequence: CASSVSGQSYNEQFF. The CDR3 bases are TGTGCCAGCAGCGTCTCGGGACAGTCCTACAATGAGCAGTTCTTC.

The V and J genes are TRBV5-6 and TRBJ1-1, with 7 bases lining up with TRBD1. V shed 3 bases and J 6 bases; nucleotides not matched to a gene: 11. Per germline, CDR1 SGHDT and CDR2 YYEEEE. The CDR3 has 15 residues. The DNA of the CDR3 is TGTGCCAGCAGCTCACTCGGGACAGCAACTCCTGAAGCTTTCTTT. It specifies CASSSLGTATPEAFF.